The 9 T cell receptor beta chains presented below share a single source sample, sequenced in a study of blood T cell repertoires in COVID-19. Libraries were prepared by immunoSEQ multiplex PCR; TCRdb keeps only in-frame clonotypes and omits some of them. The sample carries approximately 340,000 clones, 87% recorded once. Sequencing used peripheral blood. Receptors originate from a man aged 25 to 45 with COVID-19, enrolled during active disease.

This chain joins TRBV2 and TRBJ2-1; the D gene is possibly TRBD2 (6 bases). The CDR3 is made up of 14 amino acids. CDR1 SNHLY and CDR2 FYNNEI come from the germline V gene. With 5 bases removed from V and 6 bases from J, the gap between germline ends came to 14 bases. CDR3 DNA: TGTGCCAGCAGTATCAGACTAGAGTCCAATGAGCAGTTCTTC. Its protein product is CASSIRLESNEQFF.

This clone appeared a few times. The CDR3 reads CASSLPTGSGSQETQYF. CDR3 sequence (DNA): TGTGCCAGCAGCTTACCCACAGGGTCGGGTAGCCAAGAGACCCAGTACTTC. This chain joins TRBV12-1 and TRBJ2-5; no check of the table's D call, TRBD1, against the DNA was made. TRBV12-1 is given as a pseudogene. The CDR3 extends over 17 amino acids.

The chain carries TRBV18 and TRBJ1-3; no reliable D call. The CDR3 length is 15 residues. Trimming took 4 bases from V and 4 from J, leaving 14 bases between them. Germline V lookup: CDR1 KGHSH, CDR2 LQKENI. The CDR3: CASSLLAIEGNTIYF. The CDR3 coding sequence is TGTGCCAGCTCACTTCTTGCTATAGAGGGAAACACCATATATTTT.

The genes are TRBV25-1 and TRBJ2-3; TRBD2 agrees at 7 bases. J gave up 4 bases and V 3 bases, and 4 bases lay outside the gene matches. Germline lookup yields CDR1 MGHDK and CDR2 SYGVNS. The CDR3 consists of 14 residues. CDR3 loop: CASSDPTSADTQYF. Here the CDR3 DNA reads TGTGCCAGCAGTGACCCCACTAGCGCAGATACGCAGTATTTT. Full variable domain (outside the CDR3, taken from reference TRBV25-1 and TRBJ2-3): EADIYQTPRYLVIGTGKKITLECSQTMGHDKMYWYQQDPGMELHLIHYSYGVNSTEKGDLSSESTVSRIRTEHFPLTLESARPSHTSQYLCASSDPTSADTQYFGPGTRLTVL.

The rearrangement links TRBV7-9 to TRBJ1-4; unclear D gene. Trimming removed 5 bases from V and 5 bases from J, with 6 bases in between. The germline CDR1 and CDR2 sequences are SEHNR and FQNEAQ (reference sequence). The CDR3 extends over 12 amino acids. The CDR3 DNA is TGTGCCAGCAGCCCAAGCAATGAAAAACTGTTTTTT. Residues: CASSPSNEKLFF.

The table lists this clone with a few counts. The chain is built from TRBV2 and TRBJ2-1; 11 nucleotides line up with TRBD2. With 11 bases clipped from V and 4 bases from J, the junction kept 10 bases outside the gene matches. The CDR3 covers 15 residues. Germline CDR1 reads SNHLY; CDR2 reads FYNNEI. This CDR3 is CACSGTSGIYNEQFF. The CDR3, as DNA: TGTGCCTGCTCGGGGACTAGCGGAATTTACAATGAGCAGTTCTTC.

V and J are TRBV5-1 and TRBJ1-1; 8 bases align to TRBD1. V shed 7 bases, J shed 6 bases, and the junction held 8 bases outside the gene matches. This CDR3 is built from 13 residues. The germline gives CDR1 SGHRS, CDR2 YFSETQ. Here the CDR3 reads CASEDRGGSEAFF. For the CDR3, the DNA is TGCGCCAGCGAAGACAGGGGCGGGTCTGAAGCTTTCTTT.

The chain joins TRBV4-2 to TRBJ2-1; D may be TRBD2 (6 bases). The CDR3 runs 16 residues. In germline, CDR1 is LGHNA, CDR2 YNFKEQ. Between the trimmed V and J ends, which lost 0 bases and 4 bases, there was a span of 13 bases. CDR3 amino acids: CASSQETGGFYNEQFF. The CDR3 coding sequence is TGTGCCAGCAGCCAAGAGACTGGGGGGTTTTACAATGAGCAGTTCTTC.

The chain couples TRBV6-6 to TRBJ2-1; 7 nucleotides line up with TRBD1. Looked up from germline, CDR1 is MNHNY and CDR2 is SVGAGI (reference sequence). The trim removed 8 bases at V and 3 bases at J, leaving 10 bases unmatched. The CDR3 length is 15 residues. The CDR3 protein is CASQAGTAYYNEQFF. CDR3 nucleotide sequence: TGTGCCAGCCAAGCCGGGACAGCCTACTACAATGAGCAGTTCTTC.